The 3 T cell receptor beta chains below all came from one sample that was sequenced in a study of T cells in tuberculosis. Data came from immunoSEQ multiplex PCR; TCRdb stores just in-frame clones and leaves some out. The table lists about 43,000 clones, roughly 94% of them singletons, with 1.9% in the top ten. The sequenced sample consisted of PBMCs. The receptors originated from a donor aged 10 to 29 with latent tuberculosis or without tuberculosis infection. Some clones in this sample may be carry-over from other donors' samples.

V usage is TRBV7-2 and J usage is TRBJ2-3; 13 bases map to TRBD2. With V trimmed by 1 base and J by 5 bases, 3 bases remained unmatched. The CDR3 spans 16 residues. Germline V gene sequence: CDR1 SGHTA, CDR2 FQGNSA. CDR3 in amino acids: CASSLGLAGGGDTQYF. The CDR3 region has the DNA TGTGCCAGCAGCTTAGGACTAGCGGGAGGTGGAGATACGCAGTATTTT.

This clone was counted a single time. The V gene is TRBV2, the J gene TRBJ2-1; 8 nucleotides match TRBD2. CDR3 length equals 14 residues. J gave up 6 bases and V 6 bases, and 7 bases lay outside the gene matches. Per germline, CDR1 SNHLY and CDR2 FYNNEI. The CDR3 bases are TGTGCCAGCAGCATAGCGGGAACGGTCAATGAGCAGTTCTTC. Its protein is CASSIAGTVNEQFF.

This rearrangement joins TRBV19 to TRBJ2-6; TRBD1 might be the D (8 bases). The CDR3 spans 18 residues. The V gene's germline CDR1 is LNHDA and CDR2 SQIVND (reference sequence). V lost 1 base to trimming and J lost 0 bases, with 13 bases between them. The CDR3 DNA is TGTGCCAGTAGTATAGCGGGAGGACAGGGCTCTGGGGCCAACGTCCTGACTTTC. Translation: CASSIAGGQGSGANVLTF.